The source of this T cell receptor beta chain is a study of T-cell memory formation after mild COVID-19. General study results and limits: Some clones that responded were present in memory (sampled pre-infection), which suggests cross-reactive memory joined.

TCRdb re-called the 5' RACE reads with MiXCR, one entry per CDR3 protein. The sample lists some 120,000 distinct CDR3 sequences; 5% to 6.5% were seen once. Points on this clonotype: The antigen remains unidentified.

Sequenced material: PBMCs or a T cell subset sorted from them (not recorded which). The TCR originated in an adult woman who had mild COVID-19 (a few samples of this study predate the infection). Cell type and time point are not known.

The chain's CDR3 is CASSQIASGGGHEQFF. In nucleotides, the CDR3 is TGTGCCAGCAGCCAAATTGCTAGCGGGGGTGGGCATGAGCAGTTCTTC. The rearrangement uses TRBV3-1 and TRBJ2-1; 10 bases match TRBD2. Losses at the gene ends were 2 bases for V and 8 bases for J; bases not matched to a gene: 9. The CDR3 is made up of 16 amino acids. Germline CDR1 LGHDT, CDR2 YNNKEL (reference sequence).